Listed here are 13 T cell receptor beta chains from one sample, sequenced in a study of blood T cell repertoires in COVID-19. The repertoire was sequenced with immunoSEQ multiplex PCR; TCRdb's copy has only in-frame clones and lacks some. This table holds approximately 210,000 clones, more than 70% found once. What was sequenced was peripheral blood. All receptors derive from a human donor in a cohort sampled during active COVID-19.

The chain recombines TRBV5-4 with TRBJ2-7, with D perhaps matching TRBD1 (5 bases). CDR1 and CDR2 (germline): SGHNT, YYREEE (reference sequence). The V and J ends lost 5 bases and 2 bases respectively, with 17 bases between them. CDR3 length: 15 amino acids. The CDR3 DNA reads as TGTGCCAGCAGGTCGGCGCGACAGAAAACCTACGAGCAGTACTTC. It specifies CASRSARQKTYEQYF.

The chain uses TRBV5-5 and TRBJ1-5; 8 bases align to TRBD1. The V and J ends lost 0 bases and 7 bases, in that order; junction bases with no gene match: 6. The CDR3 loop spans 15 amino acids. Germline loops: CDR1 SGHKS, CDR2 YYEKEE (reference sequence). CDR3 residues: CASSLDGGDRQPQHF. As DNA, the CDR3 is TGTGCCAGCAGCTTGGATGGGGGGGACAGGCAGCCCCAGCATTTT.

In its sample, this clone was seen a few times. CDR3 protein: CASSIGTTRIEQYF. As DNA, the CDR3 is TGTGCCAGCAGCATCGGGACTACCCGCATCGAGCAGTACTTC. The chain is built from TRBV7-9 and TRBJ2-7; 7 bases are a match to TRBD2. The CDR3 length is 14 residues. Germline loops: CDR1 SEHNR, CDR2 FQNEAQ (reference sequence). The J segment lost 6 bases and the V segment lost 5 bases, leaving 10 bases of the junction unmatched.

V usage is TRBV19 and J usage is TRBJ2-1; TRBD2 aligns across 13 bases. The germline V gene has CDR1 LNHDA and CDR2 SQIVND (reference sequence). The junction had 7 bases not matched to a gene; V was cut back by 4 bases and J by 7 bases. The CDR3 is 16 amino acids. CDR3 sequence: CASSKGTSGKRNEQFF. As DNA, the CDR3 is TGTGCCAGTAGTAAAGGGACTAGCGGGAAACGTAATGAGCAGTTCTTC.

The chain employs TRBV4-1 and TRBJ2-5; D is possibly TRBD2 (7 bases). V lost 1 base and J 5 bases, leaving 14 bases between the germline ends. This CDR3 region has 15 residues. The V gene's germline CDR1 is MGHRA and CDR2 YSYEKL. The CDR3 nucleotides are TGCGCCAGCAGCCAAGTCCGGGGGGCGCAGGAGACCCAGTACTTC. It translates to CASSQVRGAQETQYF.

The rearrangement uses TRBV15 and TRBJ2-3; TRBD1 matches at 7 bases. The CDR3 totals 15 residues. V trimming: 1 base; J trimming: 0 bases; junction bases outside the gene matches: 1. Germline CDR1 reads LNHNV; CDR2 reads YYDKDF (reference sequence). CDR3 in DNA: TGTGCCACCAGCAGAGGGGGACAGAGCACAGATACGCAGTATTTT. This translates into CATSRGGQSTDTQYF.

This clone was recorded once. The chain uses TRBV19 and TRBJ2-7, with D hard to call. Per germline, CDR1 LNHDA and CDR2 SQIVND (reference sequence). The CDR3 loop spans 14 amino acids. Trimming took 3 bases from V and 0 from J, leaving 9 bases between them. The CDR3 nucleotides read TGTGCCAGTAGTATCAGGTCGAGCTCCTACGAGCAGTACTTC. This translates into CASSIRSSSYEQYF.

This clone was observed once. V usage is TRBV2 and J usage is TRBJ2-7; 7 nucleotides align to TRBD1. Germline lookup yields CDR1 SNHLY and CDR2 FYNNEI. The junction had 6 bases not matched to a gene; V was cut back by 6 bases and J by 1 base. The CDR3 runs to 14 residues. The CDR3 is CASSLYRGSYEQYF. For the CDR3, the DNA is TGTGCCAGCAGCTTATACAGGGGTTCCTACGAGCAGTACTTC.

The chain links TRBV2 to TRBJ2-1; TRBD2 aligns across 7 bases. There are 11 residues in the CDR3. CDR1 and CDR2 from the germline V gene are SNHLY and FYNNEI. V was pared by 6 bases and J by 9 bases, with 2 bases of the junction left unmatched. The CDR3 nucleotides are TGTGCCAGCAGAGGGGAGGGTGAGCAGTTCTTC. Its protein is CASRGEGEQFF.

The chain links TRBV12-3 or TRBV12-4 to TRBJ2-7; possible D gene TRBD2, 6 bases. V was trimmed by 7 bases and J by 3 bases, leaving 13 bases between them. CDR3 length equals 13 residues. CDR3 region: CASNRTGSYEQYF. CDR3 DNA: TGTGCCAGCAACCGGACCGGGAGCTACGAGCAGTACTTC.

The CDR3 nucleotides are TGTGCCAGCAGCTTATACCCCCCTAGCGGAAGCTCCTACAATGAGCAGTTCTTC. Amino acid sequence: CASSLYPPSGSSYNEQFF. V usage is TRBV7-6 and J usage is TRBJ2-1; 7 bases align to TRBD2. The trim removed 2 bases at V and 0 bases at J, leaving 10 bases unmatched. From germline, CDR1 is SGHVS and CDR2 FNYEAQ. This CDR3 comprises 18 residues.

The chain joins TRBV27 to TRBJ2-2; 7 positions agree with TRBD2. The CDR3 spans 17 residues. J lost 1 base, V lost 3 bases, and 8 bases had no gene match. Germline V lookup: CDR1 MNHEY, CDR2 SMNVEV (reference sequence). The CDR3 reads CASSLGPPGGNTGELFF. The CDR3 coding sequence is TGTGCCAGCAGTTTGGGGCCCCCGGGAGGGAACACCGGGGAGCTGTTTTTT.

The J gene is TRBJ2-3, the V gene TRBV5-1; TRBD2 matches at 10 bases. CDR1 and CDR2 from the germline V gene are SGHRS and YFSETQ. Unmatched junction bases numbered 4, after V lost 0 bases and J lost 0 bases. CDR3 length: 17 amino acids. The CDR3 DNA sequence: TGCGCCAGCAGCTTGGGTGTTAGCGGGGGGAGCACAGATACGCAGTATTTT. It encodes CASSLGVSGGSTDTQYF. Full variable domain (missing parts from reference TRBV5-1 and TRBJ2-3): KAGVTQTPRYLIKTRGQQVTLSCSPISGHRSVSWYQQTPGQGLQFLFEYFSETQRNKGNFPGRFSGRQFSNSRSEMNVSTLELGDSALYLCASSLGVSGGSTDTQYFGPGTRLTVL.